This TCR beta chain was profiled in a study of T-cell reconstitution after alpha-beta-depleted transplantation in children. Study results and limitations: Surviving recipient cells, namely T cells and thymic progenitors, were the source of high day-60 TCRbeta diversity in some patients. At around two months after transplant, the alpha-beta T cells were reportedly derived from several hundred expanded clones that came from non-depleted graft cells. Diversity and T-cell counts at one year after transplant derived mostly from new T cells.

Preparation of the TCRbeta library used unique molecular identifiers. TCRdb recomputed calls from the PCR reads with MiXCR, one row per CDR3 protein. The profile shows hundreds of thousands of distinct CDR3 sequences, more than 9% of them singletons. On this clonotype: No antigen is known for it. Possible read error: a much larger clone is one base away.

Per germline, CDR1 LGHNA and CDR2 YSLEER. The CDR3 contains 15 residues. The input for sequencing was peripheral blood, taken 180 days after TCRalphabeta/CD19-depleted stem cell transplant. V gene TRBV4-3 combines with J gene TRBJ1-4; 7 bases align to TRBD1. This receptor was identified in a male patient aged 2-9 years who had a stem cell transplant for chronic granulomatous disease, so the T cells may come from the graft donor. This chain's CDR3 is CASSQTGATNDKLFF. DNA for the CDR3: TGCGCCAGCAGCCAAACAGGGGCAACTAATGACAAACTGTTTTTT.